The 32 T cell receptor beta chains below come from one sample, sequenced in a study of regulatory T cells in long-lasting Graves disease. Through Arm-PCR of CDR3 regions and iRepertoire HTBI primers, TCR beta libraries were built. TCRdb reprocessed the multiplex PCR reads via MiXCR and lists one record per CDR3 protein. The sample has some 500,000 distinct CDR3 sequences; about 13% are singletons. Time point in this sample: newly diagnosed GD, antithyroid drugs for less than 3 months. RNA isolated from PBMCs was used to make the TCR library. These data are also associated with another study on T cells in Graves' hyperthyroidism and ophthalmopathy.

Sequences were derived from peripheral blood mononuclear cells (PBMCs), sampled at new diagnosis, from a patient treated with antithyroid drugs. These receptors came from a man aged 25-45 years with Graves disease.

This clonotype occurred many times. The genes are TRBV7-2 and TRBJ2-7; 11 bases line up with TRBD2. J was trimmed by 0 bases and V by 2 bases; bases with no gene match: 3. The CDR3 covers 16 residues. Germline V lookup: CDR1 SGHTA, CDR2 FQGNSA. The CDR3: CASSLTSGGSSYEQYF. The CDR3 DNA is TGTGCCAGCAGCTTAACTAGCGGGGGAAGCTCCTACGAGCAGTACTTC.

This clonotype was counted many times. The chain has TRBV27 and TRBJ2-1, with D possibly TRBD1 on 5 matching bases. The J call may not be correct, given that the DNA end is closer to TRBJ2-5. The CDR3 runs to 15 residues. The germline V gene has CDR1 MNHEY and CDR2 SMNVEV (reference sequence). The CDR3 sequence is CASGSRMIGEETQYF. CDR3 bases: TGTGCCAGCGGGTCCCGGATGATAGGGGAAGAGACCCAGTACTTC.

There are many counts of this clonotype. The chain carries TRBV11-2 and TRBJ2-1; tentatively, D is TRBD2 (5 bases). Germline loops: CDR1 SGHAT, CDR2 FQNNGV. The CDR3 has 15 amino acids. V was clipped by 0 bases and J by 3 bases, with 9 bases between them. CDR3 protein: CASSLEPTIYNEQFF. CDR3 DNA: TGTGCCAGCAGCTTAGAACCGACTATCTACAATGAGCAGTTCTTC.

The chain links TRBV20-1 to TRBJ2-1; 7 bases line up with TRBD2. Germline V lookup: CDR1 DFQATT, CDR2 SNEGSKA (reference sequence). V lost 1 base and J lost 7; bases outside the gene matches: 10. The CDR3 has 15 amino acids. The CDR3 DNA follows: TGCAGTGCTAGAGCGAGCGGGGCTAAGATAAATGAGCAGTTCTTC. This sequence encodes CSARASGAKINEQFF.

This clonotype was seen ten or more times. This chain links TRBV20-1 with TRBJ2-1; 7 nucleotides match TRBD2. With 3 bases clipped from V and 0 bases from J, the junction kept 14 bases outside the gene matches. Germline V gene lookup returns CDR1 DFQATT and CDR2 SNEGSKA (reference sequence). CDR3 size: 18 residues. The CDR3 loop is CSASSPRLATSSYNEQFF. The CDR3 DNA follows: TGCAGTGCTAGTTCTCCCCGACTAGCTACTAGCTCCTACAATGAGCAGTTCTTC.

The chain couples TRBV5-5 to TRBJ2-1, with 11 bases matching TRBD1. Germline CDR1 is SGHKS and CDR2 is YYEKEE (reference sequence). The CDR3 extends over 15 amino acids. J lost 8 bases, V lost 1 base, and 5 bases had no gene match. Here the CDR3 reads CASSLWDRGFDEQFF. In DNA form, the CDR3 reads TGTGCCAGCAGCTTGTGGGACAGGGGGTTCGATGAGCAGTTCTTC. Full variable domain (outside the CDR3, taken from reference TRBV5-5 and TRBJ2-1): DAGVTQSPTHLIKTRGQQVTLRCSPISGHKSVSWYQQVLGQGPQFIFQYYEKEERGRGNFPDRFSARQFPNYSSELNVNALLLGDSALYLCASSLWDRGFDEQFFGPGTRLTVL.

Turning to this clonotype: A read error may explain this, as a much larger clone is one base away. This chain joins TRBV20-1 and TRBJ1-1; TRBD1 might be the D (5 bases). The CDR3 extends over 14 amino acids. CDR1 and CDR2 (germline): DFQATT, SNEGSKA (reference sequence). Here the CDR3 DNA reads TGCAGTGCTAGAGAGGACACCATGAACACTGGAGCTTTCTTT. It is translated as CSAREDTMNTGAFF.

This clonotype has ten or more counts. CDR3 nucleotide sequence: TGCGCCAGCAGCTTGGAAACAGGGTGGAGGAAAGCTTTCTTT. Its translation: CASSLETGWRKAFF. The chain links TRBV5-1 to TRBJ1-1; a weak D match, TRBD1 (6 bases). This CDR3 region has 14 residues. Germline values: CDR1 SGHRS, CDR2 YFSETQ. The ends were cut back, 0 bases at V and 9 bases at J, with 15 bases in the middle.

The rearrangement links TRBV11-2 to TRBJ2-1; D ambiguous. The DNA end favors TRBJ2-5, so the J call may be wrong. Germline V gives CDR1 SGHAT, CDR2 FQNNGV. This CDR3 contains 16 residues. CDR3 amino acids: CASSLAPGGVGETQYF. CDR3 sequence (DNA): TGTGCCAGCAGCTTAGCCCCCGGTGGGGTGGGAGAGACCCAGTACTTC.

This clonotype has at least ten counts. The chain carries TRBV10-3 and TRBJ2-5; TRBD1 agrees at 11 bases. The CDR3 runs to 14 residues. Germline trimming cut 5 bases from V and 3 bases from J; bases unmatched to any gene: 2. Per the germline V gene, CDR1 is ENHRY and CDR2 is SYGVKD. The CDR3 here is CAISQGQGEETQYF. Here the CDR3 DNA reads TGTGCCATCAGTCAGGGACAGGGGGAAGAGACCCAGTACTTC.

The chain carries TRBV7-9 and TRBJ2-7, with TRBD2 identical over 8 bases. V lost 5 bases to trimming and J lost 5 bases; unmatched junction nucleotides: 14. This CDR3 has 16 amino acids. The germline V gene encodes CDR1 SEHNR and CDR2 FQNEAQ (reference sequence). The CDR3 nucleotides are TGTGCCAGCAGCCCCTCCCGGGGGGGGACTCTGGACGAGCAGTACTTC. Translated, it gives CASSPSRGGTLDEQYF. Full variable domain (remainder filled in from reference TRBV7-9 and TRBJ2-7): DTGVSQNPRHKITKRGQNVTFRCDPISEHNRLYWYRQTLGQGPEFLTYFQNEAQLEKSRLLSDRFSAERPKGSFSTLEIQRTEQGDSAMYLCASSPSRGGTLDEQYFGPGTRLTVT.

This clonotype was seen at least ten times. The chain carries TRBV30 and TRBJ1-1; D ambiguous. Trimming took off 4 bases at V and 1 base at J, with 7 bases between the two ends. Germline V gene sequence: CDR1 GTSNPN, CDR2 SVGIG (reference sequence). The CDR3 loop spans 12 amino acids. The CDR3 here is CAWMSENTEAFF. In DNA, the CDR3 is TGTGCCTGGATGTCGGAGAACACTGAAGCTTTCTTT.

Note on this clonotype: This may be a read error, as it is one base from a much larger clone. This rearrangement joins TRBV6-5 to TRBJ2-5, with 9 nucleotides matching TRBD1. Germline CDR1 MNHEY, CDR2 SVGAGI. The CDR3 contains 15 residues. The CDR3 sequence: CTSSYGGQGWETQYF. CDR3 bases: TGTACCAGCAGTTACGGGGGACAGGGTTGGGAGACCCAGTACTTC.

V and J are TRBV6-9 and TRBJ2-7, with 7 bases fitting TRBD2. The CDR3 is 12 amino acids. V gave up 3 bases and J gave up 10 bases; unmatched junction bases: 6. The germline CDR1 and CDR2 sequences are MNHGY and SVAAGI. CDR3 nucleotide sequence: TGTGCCAGCAGTTACTCTCTAGCGGCACAGTACTTC. It specifies CASSYSLAAQYF.

This clonotype came up a few times. The V gene is TRBV19, the J gene TRBJ2-3, with 8 bases lining up with TRBD2. CDR3 size: 17 residues. Germline lookup yields CDR1 LNHDA and CDR2 SQIVND (reference sequence). V gave up 3 bases and J gave up 1 base; unmatched junction bases: 9. The CDR3 sequence is CASSIGTSLVGTDTQYF. The CDR3 nucleotides read TGTGCCAGTAGTATCGGGACTAGTCTGGTCGGCACAGATACGCAGTATTTT.

The gene calls are TRBV28 and TRBJ2-5; 7 bases are shared with TRBD2. Looked up from germline, CDR1 is MDHEN and CDR2 is SYDVKM. The CDR3 extends over 15 amino acids. With 6 bases clipped from V and 5 bases from J, the junction kept 12 bases outside the gene matches. This CDR3 reads CASRGGSAQEETQYF. The CDR3 nucleotides read TGTGCCAGCAGGGGGGGGAGCGCCCAAGAGGAGACCCAGTACTTC.

The rearrangement links TRBV24-1 to TRBJ2-1; 7 positions agree with TRBD1. The CDR3 has 16 amino acids. The germline CDR1 and CDR2 sequences are KGHDR and SFDVKD. Germline trimming cut 6 bases from V and 0 bases from J; bases unmatched to any gene: 7. The CDR3 DNA reads as TGTGCCACCAGTTTTGGACAGGTCAGCTCCTACAATGAGCAGTTCTTC. Amino acids: CATSFGQVSSYNEQFF.

This clonotype was counted at least ten times. V gene TRBV10-3 combines with J gene TRBJ2-3; D gene uncertain. The V end lost 0 bases, the J end lost 1 base, and 8 bases lay between the germline ends. Germline values: CDR1 ENHRY, CDR2 SYGVKD. The CDR3 spans 15 residues. CDR3 sequence reads: CAISESMGRTDTQYF. The CDR3 DNA follows: TGTGCCATCAGTGAGTCGATGGGCCGCACAGATACGCAGTATTTT.

With respect to this clonotype: This may come from a read error, since a much larger clone is one base off. The V gene is TRBV7-9, the J gene TRBJ1-4; D possibly corresponds to TRBD1 (6 bases). The CDR3 sequence is 15 residues long. Germline lookup yields CDR1 SEHNR and CDR2 FQNEAQ (reference sequence). Deletions cut 8 bases from V and 3 bases from J, with 16 bases between. The CDR3 region has the DNA TGTGCCAGCGGCTCTCCAGGGGAGGCTAATGAAAAACTGTTTTTT. It is translated as CASGSPGEANEKLFF.

The J gene is TRBJ2-1, the V gene TRBV24-1, with 8 bases aligning to TRBD2. In germline, CDR1 is KGHDR, CDR2 SFDVKD. The V segment lost 5 bases and the J segment 3 bases; nucleotides outside the gene matches: 11. CDR3 length: 17 amino acids. The CDR3 sequence is CATSGREGAQGYNEQFF. DNA of the CDR3: TGTGCCACCAGTGGCCGGGAGGGTGCCCAGGGCTACAATGAGCAGTTCTTC.

This clonotype was observed at least ten times. This chain uses TRBV20-1 with TRBJ2-1, with TRBD2 matching over 12 bases. This CDR3 is built from 14 residues. The J segment lost 7 bases and the V segment lost 4 bases, leaving 5 bases of the junction unmatched. Germline CDR1 DFQATT, CDR2 SNEGSKA (reference sequence). The CDR3 nucleotides are TGCAGTGCTATGGGACTAGCGGGCGTAAATGAGCAGTTCTTC. Translation: CSAMGLAGVNEQFF.

As for this clonotype: A read error likely explains this, since a far larger clone differs by one base. V usage is TRBV28 and J usage is TRBJ2-7; 12 nucleotides align to TRBD2. The CDR3 has 14 residues. Germline V gives CDR1 MDHEN, CDR2 SYDVKM. V lost 8 bases to trimming and J lost 7 bases; unmatched junction nucleotides: 9. CDR3 nucleotides: TGTGCCAGCGGACGACTAGCGGGAGACAATGAGCAGTACTTC. This translates into CASGRLAGDNEQYF.

This clonotype showed up many times. The genes are TRBV28 and TRBJ1-1, with D uncertain. The CDR3 has 11 amino acids. The germline gives CDR1 MDHEN, CDR2 SYDVKM. V dropped 10 bases and J dropped 1 base, with 7 bases sitting between them. The CDR3 nucleotides are TGTGCCACCCGTTGGAACACTGAAGCTTTCTTT. It is translated as CATRWNTEAFF.

This clonotype was observed many times. CDR3 nucleotides: TGTGCCAGCTCACCAAGGCAAAAGGGACAGTTCTTC. Translated, it gives CASSPRQKGQFF. J is TRBJ2-1 and V is TRBV18; D unresolved. V was pared by 2 bases and J by 13 bases, with 12 bases between. This CDR3 has 12 amino acids. Germline loops: CDR1 KGHSH, CDR2 LQKENI.

As regards this clonotype: A single base separates this from a much larger clone, so it may be a read error. The gene calls are TRBV27 and TRBJ1-3; maybe TRBD1 (6 bases). Looked up from germline, CDR1 is MNHEY and CDR2 is SMNVEV (reference sequence). The CDR3 is 14 residues long. Trimming took off 3 bases at V and 8 bases at J, with 14 bases between the two ends. The CDR3 spells CASSLLPQGDTIYF. CDR3 nucleotides: TGTGCCAGCAGTTTGCTCCCACAGGGAGACACCATATATTTT.

Only a few counts were recorded for this clonotype. The rearrangement uses TRBV20-1 and TRBJ2-7; TRBD2 matches at 11 bases. Germline V gene lookup returns CDR1 DFQATT and CDR2 SNEGSKA (reference sequence). V shed 1 base and J 6 bases; nucleotides not matched to a gene: 11. The CDR3 consists of 16 residues. The DNA of the CDR3 is TGCAGTGCTAGAGCTGTCGATAGCGGGAGGGCCTTCGAGCAGTACTTC. Translating gives CSARAVDSGRAFEQYF.

This chain joins TRBV25-1 and TRBJ2-1; D is unclear. The CDR3 spans 14 residues. V was clipped by 8 bases and J by 6 bases, with 17 bases between them. The V gene's germline CDR1 is MGHDK and CDR2 SYGVNS. The CDR3 here is CASLGVAKVNEQFF. CDR3 DNA sequence: TGTGCCAGCTTGGGTGTGGCCAAAGTCAATGAGCAGTTCTTC.

About this clonotype: A much bigger clone sits one base away, suggesting this may be a read error. This chain connects TRBV10-2 to TRBJ2-7; D may match TRBD1 or TRBD2 (5 bases each). Per the germline V gene, CDR1 is WSHSY and CDR2 is SAAADI. The CDR3 covers 13 residues. The DNA for the CDR3 is TGCGCCAGCAATGAACCTGGACGGGACGAGCGGTACTTC. Its translation: CASNEPGRDERYF.

This clonotype was counted at least ten times. The chain links TRBV7-3 to TRBJ2-7; D might be TRBD2 (5 bases). The CDR3 is made up of 15 amino acids. Between the trimmed V and J ends, which lost 3 bases and 5 bases, there was a span of 17 bases. Germline V lookup: CDR1 SGHTA, CDR2 FQGTGA. In nucleotides, the CDR3 is TGTGCCAGCAGCTTTACAGCGCGGAGGCGTGACGAGCAGTACTTC. Translation gives CASSFTARRRDEQYF.

This clonotype appeared a few times. The rearrangement joins TRBV20-1 to TRBJ2-2; TRBD1 aligns across 9 bases. Trimming cost V 0 bases and J 4 bases; bases outside gene matches: 3. Germline V gives CDR1 DFQATT, CDR2 SNEGSKA (reference sequence). This CDR3 is built from 15 residues. As DNA, the CDR3 is TGCAGTGCTAGAGAAGTACAGGGGGCCACCGGGGAGCTGTTTTTT. Protein: CSAREVQGATGELFF.

This sequence joins TRBV6-5 and TRBJ2-4; 8 bases agree with TRBD2. CDR1 and CDR2 (germline): MNHEY, SVGAGI. The length of the CDR3 is 16 residues. With 2 bases clipped from V and 2 bases from J, the junction kept 5 bases outside the gene matches. The CDR3 reads CASSYDGRATKNIQYF. The DNA for the CDR3 is TGTGCCAGCAGTTACGACGGGAGGGCCACCAAAAACATTCAGTACTTC.

This clonotype came up many times. The rearrangement links TRBV12-3 or TRBV12-4 to TRBJ2-5, with D tentatively TRBD2 (5 bases). The V end lost 3 bases, the J end lost 4 bases, and 18 bases lay between the germline ends. This CDR3 contains 16 residues. In nucleotides, the CDR3 is TGTGCCAGCAGTTTGTGGGCCCCGCGGGTTGGAGAGACCCAGTACTTC. Translation gives CASSLWAPRVGETQYF.